A single sample is the source of the 3 T cell receptor beta chains below, sequenced in a study of T-cell reconstitution after alpha-beta-depleted transplantation in children. TCRbeta library construction was performed incorporating unique molecular identifiers. TCRdb processed the PCR reads anew with MiXCR; each CDR3 protein has one entry. The table includes about 300,000 distinct CDR3 sequences, less than 9.5% detected once. Their antigens are not known. Study outcomes and limitations: Counts and diversity of T cells one year after transplant came mostly from newly produced T cells.

The specimen comprised peripheral blood, sampled 360 days after TCRalphabeta/CD19-depleted stem cell transplant. These receptors all come from a female patient between 2 and 15 years old who had a stem cell transplant for Fanconi anemia, so the T cells may come from the graft donor.

This clonotype was seen many times. The gene calls are TRBV2 and TRBJ1-1, with unresolved D. This CDR3 region has 11 residues. Germline V CDR1 and CDR2: SNHLY, FYNNEI. Trimming removed 2 bases at V and 10 bases at J, with 8 bases between. CDR3 in amino acids: CASSEFFGAFF. The CDR3 nucleotides are TGTGCCAGCAGTGAATTTTTCGGAGCTTTCTTT. The full variable domain, with the rest looked up from reference TRBV2 and TRBJ1-1, is EPEVTQTPSHQVTQMGQEVILRCVPISNHLYFYWYRQILGQKVEFLVSFYNNEISEKSEIFDDQFSVERPDGSNFTLKIRSTKLEDSAMYFCASSEFFGAFFGQGTRLTVV.

The table lists this clonotype with a few counts. The CDR3 reads CASSLIREETQYF. The CDR3 coding sequence is TGTGCCAGCAGCTTAATCCGGGAAGAGACCCAGTACTTC. The chain employs TRBV7-3 and TRBJ2-5, with D unresolved. This CDR3 comprises 13 residues. Trimming pared 1 base from V and 3 bases from J, leaving 6 bases between. Germline-derived CDR1 and CDR2 are SGHTA and FQGTGA.

This clonotype was seen ten or more times. The chain carries TRBV20-1 and TRBJ2-3; the D gene is possibly TRBD2 (7 bases). The CDR3 has 13 amino acids. CDR1 and CDR2 (germline): DFQATT, SNEGSKA (reference sequence). As DNA, the CDR3 is TGCAGCGCCAGGCGGGGGCGCACAGATACGCAGTATTTT. It translates to CSARRGRTDTQYF.